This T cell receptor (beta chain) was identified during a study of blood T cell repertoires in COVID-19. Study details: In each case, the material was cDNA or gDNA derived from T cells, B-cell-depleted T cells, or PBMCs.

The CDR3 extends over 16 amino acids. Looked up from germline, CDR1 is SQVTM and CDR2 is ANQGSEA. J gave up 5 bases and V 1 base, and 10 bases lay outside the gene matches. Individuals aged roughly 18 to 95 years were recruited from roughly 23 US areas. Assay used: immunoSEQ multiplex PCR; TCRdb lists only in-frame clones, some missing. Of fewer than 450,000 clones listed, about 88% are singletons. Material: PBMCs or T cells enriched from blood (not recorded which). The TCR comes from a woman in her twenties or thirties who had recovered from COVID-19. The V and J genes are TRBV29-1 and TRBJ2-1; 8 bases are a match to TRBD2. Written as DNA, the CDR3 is TGCAGCGTTGAAGTTTGGCGGGGGGAGTTTAACAATGAGCAGTTCTTC. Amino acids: CSVEVWRGEFNNEQFF.